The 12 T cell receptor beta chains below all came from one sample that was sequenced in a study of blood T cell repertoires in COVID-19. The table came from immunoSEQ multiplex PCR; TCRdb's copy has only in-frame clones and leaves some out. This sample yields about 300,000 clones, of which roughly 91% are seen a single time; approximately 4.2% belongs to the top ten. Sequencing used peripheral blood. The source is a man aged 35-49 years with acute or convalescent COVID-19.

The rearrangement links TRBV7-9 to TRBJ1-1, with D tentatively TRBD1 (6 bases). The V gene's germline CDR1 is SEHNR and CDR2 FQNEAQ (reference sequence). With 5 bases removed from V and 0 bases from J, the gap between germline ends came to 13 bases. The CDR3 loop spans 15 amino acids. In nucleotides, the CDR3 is TGTGCCAGCAGCGGTTTAGGGGGTTTGAACACTGAAGCTTTCTTT. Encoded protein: CASSGLGGLNTEAFF.

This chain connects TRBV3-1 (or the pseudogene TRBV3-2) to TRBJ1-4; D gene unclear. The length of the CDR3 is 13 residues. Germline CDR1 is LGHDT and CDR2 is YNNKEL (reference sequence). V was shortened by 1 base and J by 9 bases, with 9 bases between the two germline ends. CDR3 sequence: CASSQAPLKKLFF. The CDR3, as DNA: TGTGCCAGCAGCCAAGCCCCCTTAAAAAAACTGTTTTTT.

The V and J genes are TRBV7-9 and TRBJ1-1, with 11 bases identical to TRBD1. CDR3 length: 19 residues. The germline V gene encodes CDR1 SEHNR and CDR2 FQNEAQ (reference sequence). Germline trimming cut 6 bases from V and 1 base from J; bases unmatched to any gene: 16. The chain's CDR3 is CASSQGWGTGGSGNTEAFF. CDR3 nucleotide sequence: TGTGCCAGCAGTCAAGGGTGGGGGACAGGGGGATCAGGGAACACTGAAGCTTTCTTT.

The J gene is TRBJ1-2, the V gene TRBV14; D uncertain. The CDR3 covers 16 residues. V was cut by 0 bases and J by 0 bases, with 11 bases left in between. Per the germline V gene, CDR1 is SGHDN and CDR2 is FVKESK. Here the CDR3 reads CASSQDAGRANYGYTF. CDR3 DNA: TGTGCCAGCAGCCAAGATGCTGGGAGAGCTAACTATGGCTACACCTTC.

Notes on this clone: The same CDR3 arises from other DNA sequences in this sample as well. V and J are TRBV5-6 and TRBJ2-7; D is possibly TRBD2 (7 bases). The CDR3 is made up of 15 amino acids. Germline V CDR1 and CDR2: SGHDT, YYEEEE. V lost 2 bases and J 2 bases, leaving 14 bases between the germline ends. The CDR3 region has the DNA TGTGCCAGCAGCTTCTCCTACGGGGGGCCCTACGAGCAGTACTTC. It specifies CASSFSYGGPYEQYF.

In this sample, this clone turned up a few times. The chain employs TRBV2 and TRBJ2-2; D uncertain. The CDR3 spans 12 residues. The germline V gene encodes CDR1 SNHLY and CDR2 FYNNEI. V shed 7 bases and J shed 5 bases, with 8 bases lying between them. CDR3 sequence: CASTGPTGELFF. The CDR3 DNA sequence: TGTGCCAGCACTGGGCCGACCGGGGAGCTGTTTTTT.

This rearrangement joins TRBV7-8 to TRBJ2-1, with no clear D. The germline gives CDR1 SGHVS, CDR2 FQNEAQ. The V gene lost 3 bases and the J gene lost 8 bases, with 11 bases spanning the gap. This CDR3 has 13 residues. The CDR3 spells CASSFTRTYEQFF. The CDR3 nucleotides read TGTGCCAGCAGCTTCACACGTACCTATGAGCAGTTCTTC.

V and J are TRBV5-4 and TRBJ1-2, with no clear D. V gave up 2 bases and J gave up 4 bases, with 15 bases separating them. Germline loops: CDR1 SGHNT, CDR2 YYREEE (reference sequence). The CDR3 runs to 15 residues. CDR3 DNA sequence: TGTGCCAGCAGCTTAGAGCGGCCCGGAATCTATGGCTACACCTTC. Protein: CASSLERPGIYGYTF.

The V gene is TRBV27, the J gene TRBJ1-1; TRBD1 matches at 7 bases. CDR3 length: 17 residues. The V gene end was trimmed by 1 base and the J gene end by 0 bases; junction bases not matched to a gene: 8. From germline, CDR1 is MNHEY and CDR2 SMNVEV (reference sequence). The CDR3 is CASSLWGTALLNTEAFF. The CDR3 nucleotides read TGTGCCAGCAGTTTATGGGGGACAGCACTCCTGAACACTGAAGCTTTCTTT.

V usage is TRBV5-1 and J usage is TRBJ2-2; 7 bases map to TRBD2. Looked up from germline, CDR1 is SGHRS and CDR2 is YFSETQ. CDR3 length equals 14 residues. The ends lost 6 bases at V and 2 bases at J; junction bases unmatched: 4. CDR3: CASTRDYNTGELFF. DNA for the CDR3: TGCGCCAGCACAAGGGACTACAACACCGGGGAGCTGTTTTTT.

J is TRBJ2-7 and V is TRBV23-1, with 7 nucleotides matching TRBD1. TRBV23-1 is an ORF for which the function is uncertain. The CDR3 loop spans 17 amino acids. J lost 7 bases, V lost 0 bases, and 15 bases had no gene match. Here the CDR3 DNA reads TGCGCCAGCAGTCAATCCCCTTTTCGGACAGGATTTGTGGAGCAGTACTTC. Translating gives CASSQSPFRTGFVEQYF.

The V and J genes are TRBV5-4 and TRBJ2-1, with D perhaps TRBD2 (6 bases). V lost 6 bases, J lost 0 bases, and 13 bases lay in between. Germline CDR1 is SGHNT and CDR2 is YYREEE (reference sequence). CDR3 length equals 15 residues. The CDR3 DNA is TGTGCCAGCACCGCGGGGCCATTCTCCTACAATGAGCAGTTCTTC. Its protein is CASTAGPFSYNEQFF.